This T cell receptor beta chain was obtained from a study of OX40 agonist ivuxolimab in advanced cancers. About the research overall: Partial responses were seen in three patients, one with hepatocellular carcinoma and two with cutaneous melanoma.

The CDR3 has 14 residues. V was trimmed by 6 bases and J by 7 bases, leaving 19 bases between them. Germline CDR1 and CDR2: MNHEY and SVGAGI. The repertoire was sequenced with immunoSEQ multiplex PCR; TCRdb's copy has only in-frame clones and lacks some. The data hold approximately 30,000 clones, with about 86% observed a single time. The TCR was taken from an adult with an advanced solid tumor such as melanoma, head and neck, liver or kidney cancer. The genes are TRBV6-5 and TRBJ2-7; D is uncertain. The sequencing used CD4+ or CD8+ T cells sorted from blood, collected in a trial of the OX40 agonist ivuxolimab. CDR3 protein: CASSPAGETREQYF. The CDR3 nucleotides read TGTGCCAGCAGCCCCGCAGGAGAGACGCGGGAGCAGTACTTC.